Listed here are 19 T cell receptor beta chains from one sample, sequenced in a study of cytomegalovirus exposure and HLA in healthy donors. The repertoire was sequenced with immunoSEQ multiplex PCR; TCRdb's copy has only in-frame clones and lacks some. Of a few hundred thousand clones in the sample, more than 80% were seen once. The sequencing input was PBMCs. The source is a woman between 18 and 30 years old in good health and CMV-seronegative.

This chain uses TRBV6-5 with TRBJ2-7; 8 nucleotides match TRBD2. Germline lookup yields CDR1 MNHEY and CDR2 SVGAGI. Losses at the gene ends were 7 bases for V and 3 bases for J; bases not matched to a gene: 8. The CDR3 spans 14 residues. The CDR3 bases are TGTGCCAGCACCCGAGCGGGAGCTATCTACGAGCAGTACTTC. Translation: CASTRAGAIYEQYF.

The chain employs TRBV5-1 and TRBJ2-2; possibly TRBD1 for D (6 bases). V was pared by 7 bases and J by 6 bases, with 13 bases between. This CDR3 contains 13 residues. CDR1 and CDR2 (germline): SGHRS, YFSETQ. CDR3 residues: CASRLGGAGELFF. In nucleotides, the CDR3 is TGCGCCAGCCGCCTAGGGGGAGCCGGGGAGCTGTTTTTT.

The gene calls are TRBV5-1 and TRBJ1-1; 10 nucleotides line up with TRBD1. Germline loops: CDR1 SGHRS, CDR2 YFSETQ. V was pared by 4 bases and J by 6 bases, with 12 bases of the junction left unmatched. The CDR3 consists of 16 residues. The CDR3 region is CASSLGQGSFGAEAFF. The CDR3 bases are TGCGCCAGCAGCCTGGGACAGGGGAGTTTTGGGGCTGAAGCTTTCTTT.

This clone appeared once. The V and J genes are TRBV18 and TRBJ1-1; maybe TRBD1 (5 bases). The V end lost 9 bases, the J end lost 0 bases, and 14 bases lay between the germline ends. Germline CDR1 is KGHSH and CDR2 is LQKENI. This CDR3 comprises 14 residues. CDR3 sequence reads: CASSPREMNTEAFF. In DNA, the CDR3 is TGTGCCAGTTCCCCCAGGGAAATGAACACTGAAGCTTTCTTT.

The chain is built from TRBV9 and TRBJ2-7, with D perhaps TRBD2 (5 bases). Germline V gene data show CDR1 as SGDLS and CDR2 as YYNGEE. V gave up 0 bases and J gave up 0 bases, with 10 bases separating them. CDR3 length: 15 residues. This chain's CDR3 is CASSVELGSSYEQYF. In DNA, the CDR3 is TGTGCCAGCAGCGTAGAACTAGGAAGCTCCTACGAGCAGTACTTC. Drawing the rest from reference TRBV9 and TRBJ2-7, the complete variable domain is DSGVTQTPKHLITATGQRVTLRCSPRSGDLSVYWYQQSLDQGLQFLIQYYNGEERAKGNILERFSAQQFPDLHSELNLSSLELGDSALYFCASSVELGSSYEQYFGPGTRLTVT.

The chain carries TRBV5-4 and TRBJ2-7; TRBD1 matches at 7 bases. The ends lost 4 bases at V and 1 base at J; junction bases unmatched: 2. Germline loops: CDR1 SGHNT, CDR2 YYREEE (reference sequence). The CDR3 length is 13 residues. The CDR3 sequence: CASSQTGSYEQYF. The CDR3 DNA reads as TGTGCCAGCAGCCAGACAGGGTCCTACGAGCAGTACTTC.

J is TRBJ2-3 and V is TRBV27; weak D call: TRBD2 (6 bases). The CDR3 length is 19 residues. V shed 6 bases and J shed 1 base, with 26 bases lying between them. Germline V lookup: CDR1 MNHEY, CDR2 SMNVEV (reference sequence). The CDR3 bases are TGTGCCAGCAGCCTGCTAAATGGCCGGGAGTTAGGAGGCACAGATACGCAGTATTTT. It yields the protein CASSLLNGRELGGTDTQYF.

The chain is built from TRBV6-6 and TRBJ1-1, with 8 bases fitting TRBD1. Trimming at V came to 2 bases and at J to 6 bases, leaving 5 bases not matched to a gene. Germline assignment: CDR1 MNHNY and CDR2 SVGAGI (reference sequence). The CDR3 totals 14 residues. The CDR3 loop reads CASSYGQGEAEAFF. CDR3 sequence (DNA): TGTGCCAGCAGTTACGGACAGGGAGAAGCTGAAGCTTTCTTT.

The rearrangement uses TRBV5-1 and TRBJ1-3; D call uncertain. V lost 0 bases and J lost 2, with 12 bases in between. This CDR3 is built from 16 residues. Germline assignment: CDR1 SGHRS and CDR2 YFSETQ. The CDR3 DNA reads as TGCGCCAGCAGCTTGGAGCGGGCGAAGACTGGAAACACCATATATTTT. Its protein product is CASSLERAKTGNTIYF.

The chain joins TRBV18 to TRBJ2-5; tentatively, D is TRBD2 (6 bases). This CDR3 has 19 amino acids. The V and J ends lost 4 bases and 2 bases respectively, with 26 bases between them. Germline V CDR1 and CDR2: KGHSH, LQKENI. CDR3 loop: CASSRSILGGTKLQETQYF. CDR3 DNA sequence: TGTGCCAGCTCACGGAGTATTTTGGGCGGGACGAAACTGCAAGAGACCCAGTACTTC.

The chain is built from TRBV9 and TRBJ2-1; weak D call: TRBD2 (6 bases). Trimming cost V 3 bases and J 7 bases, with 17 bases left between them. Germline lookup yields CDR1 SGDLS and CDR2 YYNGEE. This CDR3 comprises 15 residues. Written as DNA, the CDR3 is TGTGCCAGCAGCGGAACCGGGACTGTCGTGAATGAGCAGTTCTTC. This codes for CASSGTGTVVNEQFF. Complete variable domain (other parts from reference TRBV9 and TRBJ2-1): DSGVTQTPKHLITATGQRVTLRCSPRSGDLSVYWYQQSLDQGLQFLIQYYNGEERAKGNILERFSAQQFPDLHSELNLSSLELGDSALYFCASSGTGTVVNEQFFGPGTRLTVL.

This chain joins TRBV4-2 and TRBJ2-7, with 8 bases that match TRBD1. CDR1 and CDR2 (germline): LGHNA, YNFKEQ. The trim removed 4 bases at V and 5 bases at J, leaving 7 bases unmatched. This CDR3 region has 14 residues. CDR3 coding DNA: TGTGCCAGCAGCCTCCGACAGGGGAACGACGAGCAGTACTTC. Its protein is CASSLRQGNDEQYF.

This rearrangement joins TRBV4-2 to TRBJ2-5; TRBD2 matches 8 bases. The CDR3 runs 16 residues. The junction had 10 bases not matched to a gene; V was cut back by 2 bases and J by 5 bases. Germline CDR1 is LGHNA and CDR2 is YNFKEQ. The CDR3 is CASSQRGLGDYETQYF. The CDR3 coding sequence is TGTGCCAGCAGCCAAAGGGGACTAGGTGATTACGAGACCCAGTACTTC.

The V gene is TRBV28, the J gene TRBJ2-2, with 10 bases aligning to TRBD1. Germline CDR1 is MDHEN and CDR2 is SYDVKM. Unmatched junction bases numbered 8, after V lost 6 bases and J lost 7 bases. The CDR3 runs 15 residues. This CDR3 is CASSTETGGGGELFF. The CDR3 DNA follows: TGTGCCAGCAGCACCGAGACAGGGGGCGGCGGGGAGCTGTTTTTT.

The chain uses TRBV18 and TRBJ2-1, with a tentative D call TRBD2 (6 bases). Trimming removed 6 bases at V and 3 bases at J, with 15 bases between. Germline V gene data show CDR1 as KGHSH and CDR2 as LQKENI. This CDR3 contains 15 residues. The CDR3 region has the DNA TGTGCCAGCTCCCAAAGCGGGCTCCACTACAATGAGCAGTTCTTC. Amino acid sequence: CASSQSGLHYNEQFF.

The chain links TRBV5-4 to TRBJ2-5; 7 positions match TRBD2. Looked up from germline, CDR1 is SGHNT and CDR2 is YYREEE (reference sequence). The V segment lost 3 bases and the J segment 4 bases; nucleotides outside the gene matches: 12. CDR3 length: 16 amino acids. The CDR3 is CASSSVGAGAGETQYF. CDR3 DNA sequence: TGTGCCAGCAGCTCGGTCGGGGCGGGAGCGGGAGAGACCCAGTACTTC. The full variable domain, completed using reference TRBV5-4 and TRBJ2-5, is ETGVTQSPTHLIKTRGQQVTLRCSSQSGHNTVSWYQQALGQGPQFIFQYYREEENGRGNFPPRFSGLQFPNYSSELNVNALELDDSALYLCASSSVGAGAGETQYFGPGTRLLVL.

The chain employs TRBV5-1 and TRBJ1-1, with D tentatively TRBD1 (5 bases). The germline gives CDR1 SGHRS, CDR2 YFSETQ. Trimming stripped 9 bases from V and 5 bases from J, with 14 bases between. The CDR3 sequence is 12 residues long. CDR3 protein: CATTGGGTEAFF. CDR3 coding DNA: TGCGCCACCACCGGGGGGGGAACTGAAGCTTTCTTT.

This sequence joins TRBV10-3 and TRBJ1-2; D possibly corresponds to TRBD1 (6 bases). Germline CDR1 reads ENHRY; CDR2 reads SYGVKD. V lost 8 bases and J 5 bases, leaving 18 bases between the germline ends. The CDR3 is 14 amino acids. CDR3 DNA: TGTGCCATCCAACCTTCAGGGGTAGAGTATGGCTACACCTTC. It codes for CAIQPSGVEYGYTF.

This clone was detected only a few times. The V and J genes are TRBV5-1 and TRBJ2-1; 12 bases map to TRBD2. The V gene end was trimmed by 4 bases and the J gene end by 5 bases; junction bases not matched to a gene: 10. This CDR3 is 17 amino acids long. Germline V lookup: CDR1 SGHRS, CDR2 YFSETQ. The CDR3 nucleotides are TGCGCCAGCAGCCTCGGACTAGCGGGGTCTCGGGACAATGAGCAGTTCTTC. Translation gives CASSLGLAGSRDNEQFF.